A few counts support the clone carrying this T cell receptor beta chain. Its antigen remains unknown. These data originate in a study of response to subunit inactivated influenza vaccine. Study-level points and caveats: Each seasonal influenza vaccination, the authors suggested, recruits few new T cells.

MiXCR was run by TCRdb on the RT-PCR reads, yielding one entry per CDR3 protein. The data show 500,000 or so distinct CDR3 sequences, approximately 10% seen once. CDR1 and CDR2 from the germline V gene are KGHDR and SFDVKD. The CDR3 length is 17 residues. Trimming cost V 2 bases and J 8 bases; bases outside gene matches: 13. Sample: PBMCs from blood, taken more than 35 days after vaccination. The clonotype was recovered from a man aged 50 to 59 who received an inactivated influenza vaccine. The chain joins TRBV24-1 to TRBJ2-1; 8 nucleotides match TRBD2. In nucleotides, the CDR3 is TGTGCCACCAGTGATTCGGACCCCGGGACTAGTTTTCATGAGCAGTTCTTC. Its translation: CATSDSDPGTSFHEQFF.